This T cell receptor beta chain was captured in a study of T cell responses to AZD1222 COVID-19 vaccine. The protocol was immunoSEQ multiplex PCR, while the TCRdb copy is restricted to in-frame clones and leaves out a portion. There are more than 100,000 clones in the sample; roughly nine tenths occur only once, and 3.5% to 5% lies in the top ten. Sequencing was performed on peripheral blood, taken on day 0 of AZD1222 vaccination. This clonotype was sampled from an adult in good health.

CDR3 residues: CASSLVTADSYNEQFF. For the CDR3, the DNA is TGCGCCAGCAGCTTGGTCACTGCAGACTCCTACAATGAGCAGTTCTTC. The rearrangement joins TRBV5-1 to TRBJ2-1; D unresolved. The length of the CDR3 is 16 residues. V lost 0 bases and J lost 0, with 10 bases in between. From germline, CDR1 is SGHRS and CDR2 YFSETQ.